The entry below describes one T cell receptor beta chain. The antigen is not known. The record originates from a study of T-cell memory formation after mild COVID-19. Study results and limitations: Day 15 to 85 contracting clones showed balanced CD4/CD8; day 15 to 37 expanders favored CD4+. Clones that contracted clustered mainly in CM and EM if CD4+ and in EMRA if CD8+. There were some responding clones in pre-infection memory, which suggested that cross-reactive memory had joined.

Germline CDR1 is LNHDA and CDR2 is SQIVND (reference sequence). The CDR3 runs to 19 residues. Germline trimming cut 5 bases from V and 4 bases from J; bases unmatched to any gene: 12. 5'RACE with constant-segment primers yielded barcoded, UMI-tagged TCR alpha and TCR beta cDNA libraries. TCRdb redid the calling of the 5' RACE reads with MiXCR, one entry per CDR3 protein. The repertoire holds around 200,000 distinct CDR3 sequences, with 20% to 25% as singletons. The receptor comes from an adult woman who had mild COVID-19 (a few samples of this study predate the infection). Cell type and time point are not known. Sequencing was carried out using PBMCs or a T cell subset sorted from them (not recorded which). The J gene is TRBJ2-2, the V gene TRBV19; TRBD2 agrees at 14 bases. The CDR3: CASSSPGLAGVEPTGELFF. The CDR3 DNA reads as TGTGCCAGTAGTTCCCCGGGACTAGCGGGGGTAGAGCCCACCGGGGAGCTGTTTTTT.